These T cell receptor beta chains were read from a single sample in a study of blood T cell repertoires in COVID-19. Clones were sequenced by immunoSEQ multiplex PCR, and TCRdb holds only the in-frame ones, with some missing. The table records approximately 72,000 clones, around 82% of them present only once. The specimen was peripheral blood. The receptors shown here come from a man aged 45 to 65 with active COVID-19. CDR3s include the opening cysteine and the closing phenylalanine or tryptophan. A D gene is named only where the DNA matches it firmly. Expanded clones are given a class, and other clones once, few, many or no size at all.

cdr3_length	v_call	clone_size	d_call	j_call	cdr3_nt	cdr3_aa
14	TRBV27	few	TRBD2	TRBJ2-2	TGTGCCAGCATCACTAGCGGGGGGGCCGGGGAGCTGTTTTTT	CASITSGGAGELFF
14	TRBV5-1	.	.	TRBJ2-5	TGCGCCAGCAGCTCACAGGGTTTTCGAGAGACCCAGTACTTC	CASSSQGFRETQYF
15	TRBV7-8	.	.	TRBJ2-5	TGTGCCAGCAGCGCCGCCGGGACTGGTCAAGAGACCCAGTACTTC	CASSAAGTGQETQYF
16	TRBV27	once	TRBD2	TRBJ2-1	TGTGCCAGCAGTCTCACGGGGGGGCGTACGAGTTGGGAGCAGTTCTTC	CASSLTGGRTSWEQFF
15	TRBV19	.	TRBD2	TRBJ2-1	TGTGCCAGTAGTGTACTAGCGGGATCCTACAATGAGCAGTTCTTC	CASSVLAGSYNEQFF
13	TRBV9	few	.	TRBJ2-7	TGTGCCAGCAGTGCAGGGCCCTTGGTGGAGCAGTACTTC	CASSAGPLVEQYF
15	TRBV11-2	few	.	TRBJ1-2	TGTGCCAGCAGCTTAGAAGCTAGGGGGACCTATGGCTACACCTTC	CASSLEARGTYGYTF
18	TRBV13	.	TRBD2	TRBJ2-1	TGTGCCAGCAGCGAAGTGCGGGAGAGCGGACTGGCCTACAATGAGCAGTTCTTC	CASSEVRESGLAYNEQFF
16	TRBV13	.	.	TRBJ2-3	TGTGCCAGCAGCTTAGTCGGCAGGGGAAACACAGATACGCAGTATTTT	CASSLVGRGNTDTQYF
15	TRBV5-6	.	TRBD2	TRBJ2-3	TGTGCCAGCATCCTGGGGACTAGCGGGAGAAGAACGCAGTATTTT	CASILGTSGRRTQYF
15	TRBV18	once	.	TRBJ1-2	TGTGCCAGCTCACCACCGGGGCAGGGCGTCTATGGCTACACCTTC	CASSPPGQGVYGYTF
16	TRBV18	.	TRBD2	TRBJ2-5	TGTGCCAGCTCCCTCAGCGGGCTAGCGGGAGATGGGACCCAGTACTTC	CASSLSGLAGDGTQYF
13	TRBV11-2	.	TRBD1	TRBJ1-2	TGTGCCAGCAGCATTCAGGGGGCGAGGGGCTACACCTTC	CASSIQGARGYTF
13	TRBV2	.	.	TRBJ2-5	TGTGCCAGCACCCCGATTCGGGGAGAGACCCAGTACTTC	CASTPIRGETQYF
15	TRBV15	.	TRBD1	TRBJ2-3	TGTGCCACCACCGAGACGACAGGGGAGCCAGATACGCAGTATTTT	CATTETTGEPDTQYF
15	TRBV19	.	TRBD1	TRBJ1-4	TGTGCCAGTCAGAACTTCGGACAGGGAAATGAAAAACTGTTTTTT	CASQNFGQGNEKLFF
16	TRBV5-1	once	TRBD2	TRBJ2-1	TGCGCCAGCAGCCGCCCGGGGGGGGCGGGAGGGGGTGAGCAGTTCTTC	CASSRPGGAGGGEQFF
15	TRBV5-4	.	TRBD2	TRBJ2-3	TGTGCCAGCAGCTTGGAGGGACTAGCGACAGATACGCAGTATTTT	CASSLEGLATDTQYF
16	TRBV6-2/TRBV6-3	.	.	TRBJ2-3	TGTGCCAGCAGTTACCCTCAGGCGCGGGGGCTCGATACGCAGTATTTT	CASSYPQARGLDTQYF
11	TRBV7-9	.	.	TRBJ1-1	TGTGCCAGCAGCGGGGAGGGGGAAGCTTTCTTT	CASSGEGEAFF
13	TRBV12-5	.	TRBD2	TRBJ2-5	TGTGCTAGTGCCTGGGCGGGGGAAGAGACCCAGTACTTC	CASAWAGEETQYF
15	TRBV5-1	.	TRBD2	TRBJ2-3	TGCGCCAGCAGCGGGGGACTAGCGGGCACAGATACGCAGTATTTT	CASSGGLAGTDTQYF
16	TRBV14	.	TRBD2	TRBJ2-3	TGTGCCAGCAGCCTTATTGGTAGCGGGAGCACAGATACGCAGTATTTT	CASSLIGSGSTDTQYF
13	TRBV29-1	once	.	TRBJ2-3	TGCAGCGTTGAAGCTAGGGGATCGGATACGCAGTATTTT	CSVEARGSDTQYF
15	TRBV7-2	.	TRBD2	TRBJ2-1	TGTGCCAGCAGCTTAGTCGCGGGGGGTTACAATGAGCAGTTCTTC	CASSLVAGGYNEQFF
16	TRBV5-5	.	TRBD1	TRBJ2-7	TGTGCCAGCAGCTTGGGCGGTCGACAGGGGATGCGCGAGCAGTACTTC	CASSLGGRQGMREQYF
16	TRBV7-2	.	.	TRBJ1-2	TGTGCCAGCAGCTTAGTGTGGGCCAGTCCCTCTGAGGGCTACACCTTC	CASSLVWASPSEGYTF
17	TRBV5-1	once	TRBD2	TRBJ2-7	TGCGCCAGCAGCTTGGGCCCCCGTGTGGGGGGGACCTACGAGCAGTACTTC	CASSLGPRVGGTYEQYF
15	TRBV9	.	TRBD1	TRBJ2-1	TGTGCCAGCAGCGTAGAAACAGGGGTTTACGATGAGCAGTTCTTC	CASSVETGVYDEQFF
13	TRBV29-1	once	TRBD1	TRBJ1-5	TGCAGCGTTTGGACAGGGGGTAATCAGCCCCAGCATTTT	CSVWTGGNQPQHF
13	TRBV30	.	.	TRBJ2-1	TGTGCCTGCGAGAGGGAGAGTAGCGATGAGCAGTTCTTC	CACERESSDEQFF
13	TRBV6-1	.	.	TRBJ1-2	TGTGCCAGCAGTGAACGGGGGGAGTATGGCTACACCTTC	CASSERGEYGYTF
10	TRBV4-1	.	.	TRBJ1-5	TGCGCCCCTGTAAGAGTCCGGTGGCATTTT	CAPVRVRWHF
13	TRBV30	.	.	TRBJ1-1	TGTGCCTGGAGTGTACAGGATAACACTGAAGCTTTCTTT	CAWSVQDNTEAFF
16	TRBV4-2	.	TRBD1	TRBJ1-2	TGTGCCAGCAACCCTGGGACAGAAAGAAAGAACTATGGCTACACCTTC	CASNPGTERKNYGYTF
15	TRBV6-5	once	TRBD1	TRBJ2-5	TGTGCCAGCAGTTACCTTCAGGGGGCTTCGGAGACCCAGTACTTC	CASSYLQGASETQYF
14	TRBV6-4	.	.	TRBJ2-2	TGTGCCAGCAGTGTGGAACAGTACAGCGGGGAGCTGTTTTTT	CASSVEQYSGELFF
13	TRBV27	once	.	TRBJ1-4	TGTGCCAGCAGTTTGTTCGGGACAGAAAAACTGTTTTTT	CASSLFGTEKLFF
13	TRBV5-5	.	.	TRBJ1-2	TGTGCCAGCAGCTTGCCAGGCCCGGTAGGCTACACCTTC	CASSLPGPVGYTF
15	TRBV7-9	.	TRBD1	TRBJ2-1	TGTGCCAGCAGCTTAGAGACAGGGTATGGTAATGAGCAGTTCTTC	CASSLETGYGNEQFF
16	TRBV5-5	.	.	TRBJ2-2	TGTGCCAGCAGCTTGGGGCAGGGAGGGAACACCGGGGAGCTGTTTTTT	CASSLGQGGNTGELFF
15	TRBV4-2	.	.	TRBJ2-7	TGTGCCAGCAGCCCCCAGGCGGCTAGCATCAACGAGCAGTACTTC	CASSPQAASINEQYF
12	TRBV29-1	once	.	TRBJ1-2	TGCAGCGGAGGAGGGGACAACTATGGCTACACCTTC	CSGGGDNYGYTF
17	TRBV5-1	.	TRBD2	TRBJ2-1	TGCGCCAGCAGCTTGGGGACTAGCGGGATCCCCTACAATGAGCAGTTCTTC	CASSLGTSGIPYNEQFF
13	TRBV7-7	.	.	TRBJ2-7	TGTGCTAGCAGCTTCGGAGCGGGCTACGAGCAGTACTTC	CASSFGAGYEQYF
15	TRBV6-5	.	TRBD1	TRBJ2-7	TGTGCCAGCAGCCGCAGTCCCGGGACAGGGGTCGAGCAGTACTTC	CASSRSPGTGVEQYF
17	TRBV5-4	.	TRBD2	TRBJ2-5	TGTGCCAGCAGCTTGTCTAGCGGGGGGCCCGAAGGGGAGACCCAGTACTTC	CASSLSSGGPEGETQYF
13	TRBV19	few	.	TRBJ1-2	TGTGCCAGTAGGGACAGTCAAAACTATGGCTACACCTTC	CASRDSQNYGYTF
13	TRBV29-1	.	TRBD1	TRBJ2-7	TGCAGCGTAATGGGACAGGGCCTATACGAGCAGTACTTC	CSVMGQGLYEQYF
16	TRBV12-5	.	.	TRBJ2-7	TGTGCTAGTGGTTTGGTCTTGGGCACCAGAACCTACGAGCAGTACTTC	CASGLVLGTRTYEQYF
16	TRBV19	.	TRBD2	TRBJ2-1	TGTGCCAGTAGTGTCGCGGGAGGGAGCTCCTACAATGAGCAGTTCTTC	CASSVAGGSSYNEQFF